These 7 T cell receptor beta chains were all obtained from the same sample, sequenced in a study of blood T cell repertoires in COVID-19. Data came from immunoSEQ multiplex PCR; TCRdb stores just in-frame clones and leaves some out. The sample has 210,000 or so clones, around nine tenths seen once. Material for sequencing was PBMCs or T cells enriched from blood (not recorded which). Receptors originate from a man aged 30 to 45 who had recovered from COVID-19.

The chain recombines TRBV27 with TRBJ1-2; 10 nucleotides agree with TRBD1. Germline V lookup: CDR1 MNHEY, CDR2 SMNVEV (reference sequence). The CDR3 sequence is 14 residues long. The ends lost 6 bases at V and 5 bases at J; junction bases unmatched: 6. The CDR3 loop is CASRPGQGIYGYTF. CDR3 coding DNA: TGTGCCAGCAGGCCGGGACAGGGGATTTATGGCTACACCTTC.

This clone was seen more than once but under ten times. V usage is TRBV18 and J usage is TRBJ1-4, with D unresolved. With 4 bases removed from V and 5 bases from J, the gap between germline ends came to 8 bases. Germline CDR1 and CDR2: KGHSH and LQKENI. The CDR3 totals 13 residues. The CDR3 loop reads CASSLQNNEKLFF. DNA of the CDR3: TGTGCCAGCTCACTACAGAACAATGAAAAACTGTTTTTT.

The chain is built from TRBV21-1 and TRBJ1-5; TRBD1, the table's D call, lacks a check against the DNA. TRBV21-1 is annotated as a pseudogene. This CDR3 spans 16 amino acids. In DNA, the CDR3 is TGTGCCAGCGGACCGGGACAGAAGCTTAGCAATCAGCCCCAGCATTTT. Protein product: CASGPGQKLSNQPQHF.

J is TRBJ2-7 and V is TRBV7-2; D gene uncertain. The V gene lost 1 base and the J gene lost 4 bases, with 14 bases spanning the gap. The CDR3 spans 15 residues. Germline lookup yields CDR1 SGHTA and CDR2 FQGNSA. This CDR3 reads CASSLGARSLYEQYF. DNA for the CDR3: TGTGCCAGCAGCTTAGGGGCCAGGTCCCTATACGAGCAGTACTTC.

V gene TRBV5-8 combines with J gene TRBJ2-6; possibly TRBD2 for D (5 bases). Trimming removed 5 bases at V and 3 bases at J, with 12 bases between. The germline V gene encodes CDR1 SGHTS and CDR2 YDEGEE. The CDR3 covers 15 residues. CDR3 in amino acids: CASRFGISGANVLTF. The DNA for the CDR3 is TGTGCCAGCAGATTCGGGATAAGTGGGGCCAACGTCCTGACTTTC.

The sample holds one count of this clone. This chain joins TRBV5-1 and TRBJ2-4; TRBD1 aligns across 8 bases. Germline lookup yields CDR1 SGHRS and CDR2 YFSETQ. J gave up 7 bases and V 5 bases, and 11 bases lay outside the gene matches. CDR3 size: 15 residues. The CDR3 DNA is TGCGCCAGCAGAATCGGACAGGGAGAGACGAACATTCAGTACTTC. This gives the protein CASRIGQGETNIQYF. The variable domain in full, completed from reference TRBV5-1 and TRBJ2-4, reads KAGVTQTPRYLIKTRGQQVTLSCSPISGHRSVSWYQQTPGQGLQFLFEYFSETQRNKGNFPGRFSGRQFSNSRSEMNVSTLELGDSALYLCASRIGQGETNIQYFGAGTRLSVL.

CDR3 DNA sequence: TGTGCCAGTAGGGAGAGACAGGGATTCGATGAGCAGTTCTTC. Amino acids: CASRERQGFDEQFF. J is TRBJ2-1 and V is TRBV19; 7 nucleotides align to TRBD1. CDR1 is LNHDA, CDR2 SQIVND, per germline (reference sequence). The CDR3 is made up of 14 amino acids. V was clipped by 6 bases and J by 8 bases; unmatched bases: 10.